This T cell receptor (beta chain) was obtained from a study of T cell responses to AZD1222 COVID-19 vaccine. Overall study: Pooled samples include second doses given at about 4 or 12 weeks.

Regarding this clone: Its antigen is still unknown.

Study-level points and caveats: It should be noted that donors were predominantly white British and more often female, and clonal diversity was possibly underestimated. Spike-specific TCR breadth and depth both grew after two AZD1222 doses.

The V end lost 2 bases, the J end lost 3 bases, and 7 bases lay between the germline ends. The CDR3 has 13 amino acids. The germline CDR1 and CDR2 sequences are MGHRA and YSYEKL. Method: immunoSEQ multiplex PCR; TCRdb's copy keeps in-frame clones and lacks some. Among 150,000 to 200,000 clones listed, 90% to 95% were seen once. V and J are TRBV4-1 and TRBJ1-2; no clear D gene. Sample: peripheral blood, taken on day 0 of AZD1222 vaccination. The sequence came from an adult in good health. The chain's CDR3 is CASSQTTDYGYTF. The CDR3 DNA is TGCGCCAGCAGCCAAACCACTGACTATGGCTACACCTTC.